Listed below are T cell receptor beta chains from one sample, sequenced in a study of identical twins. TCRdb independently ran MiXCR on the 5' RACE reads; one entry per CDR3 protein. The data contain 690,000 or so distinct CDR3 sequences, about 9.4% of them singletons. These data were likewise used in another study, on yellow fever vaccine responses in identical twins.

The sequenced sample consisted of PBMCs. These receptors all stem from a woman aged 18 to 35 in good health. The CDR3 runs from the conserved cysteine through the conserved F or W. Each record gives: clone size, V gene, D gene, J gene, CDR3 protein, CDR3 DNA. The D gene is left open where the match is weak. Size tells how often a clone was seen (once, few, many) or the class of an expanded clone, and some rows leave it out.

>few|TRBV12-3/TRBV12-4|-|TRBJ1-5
CASRVGGAQPQHF
TGTGCCAGCCGAGTGGGGGGGGCCCAGCCCCAGCATTTT
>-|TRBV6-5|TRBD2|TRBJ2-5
CASSFSGGELETQYF
TGTGCCAGCAGTTTTAGCGGGGGTGAGCTTGAGACCCAGTACTTC
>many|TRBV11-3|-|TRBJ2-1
CASSSDRYNEQFF
TGTGCCAGCAGCTCTGACAGATACAATGAGCAGTTCTTC
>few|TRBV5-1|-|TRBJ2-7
CASSLRDGPYEQYF
TGCGCCAGCAGCCTCCGAGACGGACCCTACGAGCAGTACTTC
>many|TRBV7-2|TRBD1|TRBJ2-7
CASSFTGTGDEQYF
TGTGCCAGCAGCTTTACCGGGACAGGGGACGAGCAGTACTTC
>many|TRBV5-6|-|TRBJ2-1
CASSLAGGGVNEQFF
TGTGCCAGCAGCTTGGCCGGAGGAGGAGTCAATGAGCAGTTCTTC
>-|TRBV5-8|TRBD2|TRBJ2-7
CASSTYMTSDSSYEQYF
TGTGCCAGCAGCACCTATATGACTAGCGACAGCTCCTACGAGCAGTACTTC
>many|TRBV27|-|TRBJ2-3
CASSPGLSSTDTQYF
TGTGCCAGCAGTCCGGGACTCTCTAGCACAGATACGCAGTATTTT
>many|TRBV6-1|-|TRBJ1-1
CATRGGGYTEAFF
TGTGCCACCCGGGGAGGGGGGTACACTGAAGCTTTCTTT
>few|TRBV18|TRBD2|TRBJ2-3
CASRAGVTDTQYF
TGTGCCAGCCGAGCGGGGGTAACAGATACGCAGTATTTT
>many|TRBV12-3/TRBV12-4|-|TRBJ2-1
CASRLTPGLRTYNEQFF
TGTGCCAGCAGACTAACCCCGGGACTCCGAACCTACAATGAGCAGTTCTTC
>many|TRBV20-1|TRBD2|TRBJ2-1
CSARVRLAGNEQFF
TGCAGTGCTAGAGTACGACTAGCCGGCAATGAGCAGTTCTTC
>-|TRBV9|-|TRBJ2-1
CASSTLNEQFF
TGTGCCAGCAGCACGCTAAATGAGCAGTTCTTC
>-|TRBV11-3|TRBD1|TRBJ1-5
CASEIPGGACQPQHF
TGTGCCAGCGAGATTCCAGGGGGCGCTTGCCAGCCCCAGCATTTT
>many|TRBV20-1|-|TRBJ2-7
CSASSPQAIPYEQYF
TGCAGTGCTAGCTCCCCCCAGGCCATACCCTACGAGCAGTACTTC
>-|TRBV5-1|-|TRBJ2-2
CASSSLGVETGELFF
TGCGCCAGCAGCTCCTTGGGGGTTGAAACCGGGGAGCTGTTTTTT
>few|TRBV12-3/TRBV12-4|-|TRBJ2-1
CASSLGFTSYNEQFF
TGTGCCAGCAGTTTGGGGTTCACCTCGTACAATGAGCAGTTCTTC
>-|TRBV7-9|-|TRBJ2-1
CASSLDSADNEQFF
TGTGCCAGCAGCTTAGATTCGGCGGACAATGAGCAGTTCTTC
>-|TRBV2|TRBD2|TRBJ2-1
CASSTLAVRVVF
TGTGCCAGCAGTACACTAGCGGTTCGGGTGGTCTTC
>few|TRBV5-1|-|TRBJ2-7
CASSGNWRDSYEQYF
TGCGCCAGCAGCGGAAACTGGCGAGACAGCTACGAGCAGTACTTC
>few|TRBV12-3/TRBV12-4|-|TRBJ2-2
CASGEAPTGELFF
TGTGCCAGCGGGGAAGCGCCGACCGGGGAGCTGTTTTTT
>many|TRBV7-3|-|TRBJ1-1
CASSLTSGAGKLAFF
TGTGCCAGCAGCTTAACATCGGGAGCAGGGAAGTTGGCTTTCTTT
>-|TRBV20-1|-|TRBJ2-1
CSARVGSNEQFF
TGCAGTGCTAGAGTAGGGTCCAATGAGCAGTTCTTC
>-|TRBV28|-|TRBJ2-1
CASSSSKSPDEQFF
TGTGCCAGCTCGTCCAGCAAATCACCGGATGAGCAGTTCTTC
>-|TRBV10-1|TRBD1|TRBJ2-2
CASSELTGAPTGELFF
TGCGCCAGCAGTGAACTTACAGGGGCGCCCACCGGGGAGCTGTTTTTT
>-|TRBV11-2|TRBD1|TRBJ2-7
CASTSTGGQALREQYF
TGTGCCAGCACCTCAACAGGAGGACAGGCCCTACGAGAGCAGTACTTC
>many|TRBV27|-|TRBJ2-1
CASSVFVQGNEQFF
TGTGCCAGCAGTGTATTCGTCCAGGGAAACGAGCAGTTCTTC
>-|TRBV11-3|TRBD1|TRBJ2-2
CASSPGGQGGAGELFF
TGTGCCAGCAGCCCAGGGGGACAGGGAGGCGCCGGGGAGCTGTTTTTT
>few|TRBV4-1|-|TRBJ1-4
CASSQESDNEKLFF
TGCGCCAGCAGCCAAGAGTCTGATAATGAAAAACTGTTTTTT